Described below is a single T cell receptor (beta chain) sequence and its context. These data come from a study of blood T cell repertoires in COVID-19. Study information: Sample material is recorded as cDNA or gDNA derived from T cells, B-cell-depleted T cells, or PBMCs.

Some clones are missing from TCRdb's copy, which holds only in-frame ones; the method was immunoSEQ multiplex PCR. The sample holds tens of thousands of clones; approximately 86% are singletons and the top ten take 15% to 20%. The source is an elderly man with active COVID-19. The sequenced material came from peripheral blood.

CDR3 loop: CASIPDRGFNYGYTF. The CDR3 nucleotides read TGTGCCAGTATCCCGGACAGGGGCTTTAACTATGGCTACACCTTC. The chain combines TRBV19 with TRBJ1-2, with 9 bases fitting TRBD1. The CDR3 covers 15 residues. Germline values: CDR1 LNHDA, CDR2 SQIVND (reference sequence). V lost 7 bases, J lost 1 base, and 7 bases stayed unmatched. Variable domain in full (rest from reference TRBV19 and TRBJ1-2): DGGITQSPKYLFRKEGQNVTLSCEQNLNHDAMYWYRQDPGQGLRLIYYSQIVNDFQKGDIAEGYSVSREKKESFPLTVTSAQKNPTAFYLCASIPDRGFNYGYTFGSGTRLTVV.